This entry features one T cell receptor beta chain sequence. What it binds is not known. CD45RO-negative, CCR7-positively selected cells formed the naive CD8 fraction, excluding terminally differentiated effector memory CD45RA+ cells. This CDR3 has 13 amino acids. The germline V gene encodes CDR1 SGHVS and CDR2 FNYEAQ. Trimming removed 1 base from V and 7 bases from J, with 11 bases in between. Clones were sequenced by immunoSEQ multiplex PCR, and TCRdb holds only the in-frame ones, with some missing. The table records 800,000 or so clones, around 96% of them present only once. The data were obtained in a study of shared clonotypes between healthy human individuals. Broader study findings: When compared with the clonotypes that were shared by all four sorted-subset donors, the non-shared clonotypes turned out to have lower generation probabilities. Memory subsets had estimated richness that was generally smaller than that of naive subsets.

The chain couples TRBV7-6 to TRBJ2-7; D possibly matches TRBD1 or TRBD2 (5 bases each). The TCR sequence derives from a man aged 25 to 40 in good health. The sequenced sample was naive CD8+ T cells sorted from blood. This CDR3 is CASSLVGPGEQYF. DNA for the CDR3: TGTGCCAGCAGCTTAGTGGGGCCGGGGGAGCAGTACTTC. Full variable domain (remainder filled in from reference TRBV7-6 and TRBJ2-7): GAGVSQSPRYKVTKRGQDVALRCDPISGHVSLYWYRQALGQGPEFLTYFNYEAQQDKSGLPNDRFSAERPEGSISTLTIQRTEQRDSAMYRCASSLVGPGEQYFGPGTRLTVT.